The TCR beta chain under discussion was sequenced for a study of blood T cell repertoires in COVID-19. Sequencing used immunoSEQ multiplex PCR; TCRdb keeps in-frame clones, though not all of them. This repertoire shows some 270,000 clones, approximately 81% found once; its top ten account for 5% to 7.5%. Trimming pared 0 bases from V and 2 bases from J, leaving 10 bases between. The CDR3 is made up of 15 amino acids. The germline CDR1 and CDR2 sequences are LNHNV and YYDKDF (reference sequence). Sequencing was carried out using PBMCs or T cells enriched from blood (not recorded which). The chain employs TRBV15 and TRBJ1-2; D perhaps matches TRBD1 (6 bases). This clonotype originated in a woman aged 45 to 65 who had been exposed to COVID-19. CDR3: CATSRDRRGNYGYTF. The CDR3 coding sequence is TGTGCCACCAGCAGAGACCGCAGGGGAAACTATGGCTACACCTTC.